The 20 T cell receptor beta chains listed next were all sequenced from one sample in a study of T cell repertoires in aging, cancer and after chemotherapy. The template was genomic DNA from peripheral blood, not RNA. TRB rearrangements spanning V, D and J were amplified using mixed TRB-A/B primers. TCRdb recomputed calls from the multiplex PCR reads with MiXCR, one row per CDR3 protein. The table records approximately 9,000 distinct CDR3 sequences, around a quarter of them present only once. Sequenced: blood. These receptor sequences come from a human donor with a blood cancer.

Relative to its sample, this clonotype is medium-sized. The chain has TRBV5-6 and TRBJ2-1, with 9 bases that match TRBD2. The V segment lost 0 bases and the J segment 12 bases; nucleotides outside the gene matches: 13. This CDR3 comprises 16 residues. Germline V CDR1 and CDR2: SGHDT, YYEEEE. In DNA form, the CDR3 reads TGTGCCAGCAGCTTGGCCTGGGCTAGCGGGGCATTTGCGCAGTTCTTC. This encodes CASSLAWASGAFAQFF.

A word on this clonotype: One end of the junction varies from germline; a read error may be responsible. This sequence joins TRBV6-5 and TRBJ1-1; D remains unclear. This CDR3 spans 14 amino acids. Per germline, CDR1 MNHEY and CDR2 SVGAGI. Here the CDR3 reads CASSQDGMNTEAFF. CDR3 nucleotide sequence: TGCGCCAGCAGTCAGGACGGAATGAACACTGAAGCTTTCTTT.

This clonotype was counted a single time. The rearrangement joins TRBV7-6 to TRBJ2-5; TRBD2 agrees at 14 bases. V trimming: 2 bases; J trimming: 5 bases; junction bases outside the gene matches: 4. Germline CDR1 is SGHVS and CDR2 is FNYEAQ. The CDR3 contains 16 residues. The CDR3 DNA reads TGTGCCAGCAGCTTACGACTAGCGGGGGGGCAGGAGACCCAGTACTTC. It yields the protein CASSLRLAGGQETQYF.

The chain is built from TRBV14 and TRBJ1-5; D perhaps matches TRBD1 (6 bases). Germline V gene sequence: CDR1 SGHDN, CDR2 FVKESK. V shed 4 bases and J shed 1 base, with 14 bases lying between them. This CDR3 contains 16 residues. The CDR3 region has the DNA TGTGCCAGCAGCCCTCCTCGCACAGGGAGCAATCAGCCCCAGCATTTT. This sequence encodes CASSPPRTGSNQPQHF.

Sample share makes this clonotype medium-sized. The chain combines TRBV6-2 or TRBV6-3 with TRBJ2-1, with no clear D. CDR1 and CDR2 (germline): MNHEY, SVGEGT. Trimming took 2 bases from V and 6 from J, leaving 11 bases between them. CDR3 length equals 14 residues. CDR3 protein: CASSYPGSVNEQFF. The CDR3 coding sequence is TGTGCCAGCAGTTACCCCGGATCCGTCAATGAGCAGTTCTTC.

This clonotype was detected a few times. The rearrangement uses TRBV5-1 and TRBJ1-3; D call uncertain. V was trimmed by 4 bases and J by 0 bases, leaving 14 bases between them. This CDR3 comprises 16 residues. Germline assignment: CDR1 SGHRS and CDR2 YFSETQ. DNA for the CDR3: TGCGCCAGCAGCCCGGCGGACCGTAGCTCTGGAAACACCATATATTTT. This encodes CASSPADRSSGNTIYF.

This clonotype was detected a few times. The chain links TRBV4-2 to TRBJ2-3; no clear D gene. CDR3 length equals 15 residues. Germline CDR1 is LGHNA and CDR2 is YNFKEQ. V was shortened by 0 bases and J by 1 base, with 8 bases between the two germline ends. CDR3 in amino acids: CASSQELRGTDTQYF. In nucleotides, the CDR3 is TGTGCCAGCAGCCAAGAGCTTCGGGGCACAGATACGCAGTATTTT.

The table lists this clonotype with a few counts. The rearrangement links TRBV10-1 to TRBJ1-1, with no clear D. Germline CDR1 reads WNHNN; CDR2 reads SYGVQD (reference sequence). The CDR3 length is 10 residues. Trimming removed 7 bases from V and 6 bases from J, with 6 bases in between. The CDR3 loop is CASTDAEAFF. For the CDR3, the DNA is TGCGCCAGCACTGATGCTGAAGCTTTCTTT.

The rearrangement uses TRBV5-5 and TRBJ2-5, with 8 positions matching TRBD1. This CDR3 spans 16 amino acids. Trimming cost V 4 bases and J 0 bases; bases outside gene matches: 8. Germline CDR1 and CDR2: SGHKS and YYEKEE (reference sequence). Here the CDR3 DNA reads TGTGCCAGCAGCCCCCGGGACAGGTTCTACCAAGAGACCCAGTACTTC. It is translated as CASSPRDRFYQETQYF.

The rearrangement links TRBV7-4 to TRBJ1-5; 8 nucleotides match TRBD1. Trimming cost V 5 bases and J 5 bases; bases outside gene matches: 14. Germline V CDR1 and CDR2: SGHVT, SQSDAQ. The CDR3 length is 17 residues. The CDR3 DNA reads TGTGCCAGCAGCCTGCGCAACAGGGGGTCGTTGGATCAGCCCCAGCATTTT. It translates to CASSLRNRGSLDQPQHF.

This clonotype is medium-sized in the sample. The chain links TRBV6-2 or TRBV6-3 to TRBJ2-5; TRBD1 matches 8 bases. After removal of 4 bases from V and 2 bases from J, the junction contained 6 bases not matched to a gene. This CDR3 has 15 amino acids. Per germline, CDR1 MNHEY and CDR2 SVGEGT. The CDR3 sequence is CASSLGQVGQETQYF. The CDR3 DNA is TGTGCCAGCAGTTTGGGACAGGTGGGTCAAGAGACCCAGTACTTC.

This clonotype showed up many times. The CDR3: CAISESGSARRDEQFF. The CDR3 nucleotides read TGTGCCATCAGTGAGTCGGGGAGCGCCCGTCGGGATGAGCAGTTCTTC. The V call is TRBV10-3, the J call TRBJ2-1; possible D gene TRBD2, 5 bases. The CDR3 runs to 16 residues. The V and J ends lost 0 bases and 8 bases respectively, with 17 bases between them. CDR1 and CDR2 (germline): ENHRY, SYGVKD.

In this sample, this clonotype turned up many times. CDR3 in DNA: TGTGCCAGCAGTTTGGTGAGCTCTGGAAACACCATATATTTT. Its translation is CASSLVSSGNTIYF. The V call is TRBV12-3 or TRBV12-4, the J call TRBJ1-3, with D hard to call. V lost 3 bases to trimming and J lost 0 bases, with 6 bases between them. There are 14 residues in the CDR3.

The count of this clonotype is one. For the CDR3, the DNA is TGTGCCAGCAGCCCCCGGACAGGGGAACACGAGCAGTTCTTC. Translated, it gives CASSPRTGEHEQFF. The chain recombines TRBV7-2 with TRBJ2-1; 9 positions match TRBD1. Germline CDR1 SGHTA, CDR2 FQGNSA. CDR3 length: 14 residues. Germline trimming cut 5 bases from V and 10 bases from J; bases unmatched to any gene: 9.

This clonotype has a single count. This chain joins TRBV20-1 and TRBJ2-2; 11 bases map to TRBD2. Germline V gene sequence: CDR1 DFQATT, CDR2 SNEGSKA (reference sequence). The junction had 9 bases not matched to a gene; V was cut back by 3 bases and J by 6 bases. The CDR3 has 16 residues. The CDR3 region has the DNA TGCAGTGCTAGGGGTGGGCTAGCGGGAGGCGCCGGGGAGCTGTTTTTT. As protein: CSARGGLAGGAGELFF.

By frequency in the sample, this clonotype is medium-sized. This chain connects TRBV29-1 to TRBJ1-2; D remains unclear. Trimming left V 5 bases short and J 2 bases short, with 21 bases between. CDR1 SQVTM and CDR2 ANQGSEA come from the germline V gene. The CDR3 has 16 amino acids. The CDR3 coding sequence is TGCAGCGTTTCGACTCTATCAGGACCATTCAACTATGGCTACACCTTC. Protein product: CSVSTLSGPFNYGYTF.

This clonotype was seen at least ten times. The J gene is TRBJ1-4, the V gene TRBV27; maybe TRBD1 (5 bases). This CDR3 region has 14 residues. Trimming took off 3 bases at V and 5 bases at J, with 10 bases between the two ends. Germline values: CDR1 MNHEY, CDR2 SMNVEV (reference sequence). The CDR3 bases are TGTGCCAGCAGTTTGTTCGGGGGGAATGAAAAACTGTTTTTT. Its protein is CASSLFGGNEKLFF.

As to this clonotype: A much larger clone differs by one base, so this may be a read error. The genes are TRBV6-2 or TRBV6-3 and TRBJ2-1; D is uncertain. The CDR3 contains 12 residues. CDR1 and CDR2 from the germline V gene are MNHEY and SVGEGT. The CDR3 is CVSSYSNNEQFF. The CDR3 coding sequence is TGTGTCAGCAGTTACTCTAACAATGAGCAGTTCTTC.

This clonotype was counted a few times. The J gene is TRBJ1-1, the V gene TRBV11-2; unclear D gene. Germline values: CDR1 SGHAT, CDR2 FQNNGV. The CDR3 runs to 13 residues. The V end was cut by 5 bases, the J end by 1 base, with 8 bases between. DNA for the CDR3: TGTGCCAGCAGCATTACAGCGAACACTGAAGCTTTCTTT. This translates into CASSITANTEAFF. The entire variable domain, with the rest obtained from reference TRBV11-2 and TRBJ1-1, is as follows: EAGVAQSPRYKIIEKRQSVAFWCNPISGHATLYWYQQILGQGPKLLIQFQNNGVVDDSQLPKDRFSAERLKGVDSTLKIQPAKLEDSAVYLCASSITANTEAFFGQGTRLTVV.

This clonotype was seen just once. This chain joins TRBV6-2 or TRBV6-3 and TRBJ2-3, with 13 bases aligning to TRBD2. There are 17 residues in the CDR3. Germline lookup yields CDR1 MNHEY and CDR2 SVGEGT. Trimming cost V 6 bases and J 3 bases; bases outside gene matches: 9. The chain's CDR3 is CASRLGGLAGKTDTQYF. DNA of the CDR3: TGTGCCAGCAGGTTAGGGGGACTAGCGGGAAAGACAGATACGCAGTATTTT.